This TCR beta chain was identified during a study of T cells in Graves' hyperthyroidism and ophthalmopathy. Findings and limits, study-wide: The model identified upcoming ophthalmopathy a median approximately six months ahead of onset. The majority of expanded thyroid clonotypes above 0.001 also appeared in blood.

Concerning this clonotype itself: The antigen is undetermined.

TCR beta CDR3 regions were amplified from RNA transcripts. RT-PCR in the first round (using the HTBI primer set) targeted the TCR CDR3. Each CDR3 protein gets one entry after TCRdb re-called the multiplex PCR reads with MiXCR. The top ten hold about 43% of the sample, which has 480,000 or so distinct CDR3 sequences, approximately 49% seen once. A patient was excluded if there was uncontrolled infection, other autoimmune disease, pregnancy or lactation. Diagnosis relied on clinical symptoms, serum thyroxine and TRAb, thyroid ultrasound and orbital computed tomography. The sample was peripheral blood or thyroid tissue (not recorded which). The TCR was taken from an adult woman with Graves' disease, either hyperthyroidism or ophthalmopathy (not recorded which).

The CDR3 is CASTLRGTASGGELFF. The CDR3 region has the DNA TGTGCCAGCACGCTCCGAGGGACAGCAAGTGGCGGGGAGCTGTTTTTT. The chain recombines TRBV2 with TRBJ2-2; 7 bases align to TRBD1. The CDR3 extends over 16 amino acids. The V gene's germline CDR1 is SNHLY and CDR2 FYNNEI. V shed 7 bases, J shed 7 bases, and the junction held 15 bases outside the gene matches.